This is a list of T cell receptor beta chains from one sample in a study of blood T cell repertoires in COVID-19. The method was immunoSEQ multiplex PCR; TCRdb's version includes in-frame clones alone and lacks a portion of them. Of some 180,000 clones in the sample, 85% were seen once. Sequencing was performed on peripheral blood. The receptors here all came from a woman aged 55-69 years with acute or convalescent COVID-19. The CDR3 runs from the conserved cysteine through the conserved F or W. A D gene is named only where the DNA matches it firmly. The size entry is marked missing in some rows and otherwise reads once, few, many or a size class.

cdr3_nt: TGCAGCGTGGGGGCGTTAGGGGGCTCGAGCGAGCAGTACTTC
cdr3_aa: CSVGALGGSSEQYF
v_call: TRBV29-1
clone_size: .
d_call: TRBD1
j_call: TRBJ2-7
cdr3_length: 14

cdr3_nt: TGTGCCACTAGGACAGAATCTAACTATGGCTACACCTTC
cdr3_aa: CATRTESNYGYTF
v_call: TRBV19
clone_size: .
d_call: .
j_call: TRBJ1-2
cdr3_length: 13

cdr3_nt: TGCGCCAGCAGTTCTGTTCCGGGAAACACCATATATTTT
cdr3_aa: CASSSVPGNTIYF
v_call: TRBV5-1
clone_size: .
d_call: .
j_call: TRBJ1-3
cdr3_length: 13

cdr3_nt: TGTGCCAGCAGTCTACAGGGGTTCGATAGCTACACCTTC
cdr3_aa: CASSLQGFDSYTF
v_call: TRBV28
clone_size: .
d_call: TRBD1
j_call: TRBJ1-2
cdr3_length: 13

cdr3_nt: TGTGCCAGCAGCTCCGGGACAGGGGGCCTCCCTCACGATGGCTACACCTTC
cdr3_aa: CASSSGTGGLPHDGYTF
v_call: TRBV11-2
clone_size: .
d_call: TRBD1
j_call: TRBJ1-2
cdr3_length: 17

cdr3_nt: TGTGCCACCACCCAAAATCCCACGGCGGGAGGCTACACCTTC
cdr3_aa: CATTQNPTAGGYTF
v_call: TRBV19
clone_size: .
d_call: .
j_call: TRBJ1-2
cdr3_length: 14

cdr3_nt: TGTGCCTGGATCGGCGGAGCGGTTGAAGCTTTCTTT
cdr3_aa: CAWIGGAVEAFF
v_call: TRBV30
clone_size: once
d_call: .
j_call: TRBJ1-1
cdr3_length: 12

cdr3_nt: TGTGCCAGCAGCTTATTAGAGAACACAGATACGCAGTATTTT
cdr3_aa: CASSLLENTDTQYF
v_call: TRBV7-9
clone_size: .
d_call: .
j_call: TRBJ2-3
cdr3_length: 14

cdr3_nt: TGTGCCACGAAGACAGGCACACCTCGAGGCGGCTACACCTTC
cdr3_aa: CATKTGTPRGGYTF
v_call: TRBV6-5
clone_size: .
d_call: .
j_call: TRBJ1-2
cdr3_length: 14

cdr3_nt: TGTGCCTGGACTCTTAGCGGAGACTACAATGAGCAGTTCTTC
cdr3_aa: CAWTLSGDYNEQFF
v_call: TRBV30
clone_size: few
d_call: .
j_call: TRBJ2-1
cdr3_length: 14

cdr3_nt: TGTGCCAGCAGTTTTGTACAGGGGACTTCACCCCTCCACTTT
cdr3_aa: CASSFVQGTSPLHF
v_call: TRBV27
clone_size: .
d_call: TRBD1
j_call: TRBJ1-6
cdr3_length: 14

cdr3_nt: TGCAGTACCTCCCGGGGGTTCACTGAAGCTTTCTTT
cdr3_aa: CSTSRGFTEAFF
v_call: TRBV29-1
clone_size: .
d_call: .
j_call: TRBJ1-1
cdr3_length: 12

cdr3_nt: TGCGCCAGCAGTGGCGGGAGTCTCTACAATGAGCAGTTCTTC
cdr3_aa: CASSGGSLYNEQFF
v_call: TRBV10-1
clone_size: .
d_call: TRBD2
j_call: TRBJ2-1
cdr3_length: 14

cdr3_nt: TGTGCCAGCAGCTTAAATATAGGGGCGAACACTGAAGCTTTCTTT
cdr3_aa: CASSLNIGANTEAFF
v_call: TRBV11-2
clone_size: .
d_call: .
j_call: TRBJ1-1
cdr3_length: 15

cdr3_nt: TGTGCCAGCAACTCGGGTACAGGGGCCCATCAGCCCCAGCATTTT
cdr3_aa: CASNSGTGAHQPQHF
v_call: TRBV28
clone_size: .
d_call: TRBD1
j_call: TRBJ1-5
cdr3_length: 15

cdr3_nt: TGTGCCAGCAGATCATTTACAGGGAACACTGAAGCTTTCTTT
cdr3_aa: CASRSFTGNTEAFF
v_call: TRBV6-5
clone_size: .
d_call: .
j_call: TRBJ1-1
cdr3_length: 14

cdr3_nt: TGTGCCAGCAGGTCTGAACAGGGTGCAGATACGCAGTATTTT
cdr3_aa: CASRSEQGADTQYF
v_call: TRBV5-5
clone_size: few
d_call: .
j_call: TRBJ2-3
cdr3_length: 14

cdr3_nt: TGCGCCAGCAGTCTCGACTCCCCCTCGGGGAACACTGAAGCTTTCTTT
cdr3_aa: CASSLDSPSGNTEAFF
v_call: TRBV5-1
clone_size: .
d_call: .
j_call: TRBJ1-1
cdr3_length: 16

cdr3_nt: TGCGCCAGCAGCTTGGCCCCAGGGGTGGGCAGCACTGAAGCTTTCTTT
cdr3_aa: CASSLAPGVGSTEAFF
v_call: TRBV5-1
clone_size: .
d_call: .
j_call: TRBJ1-1
cdr3_length: 16

cdr3_nt: TGTGCCAGCATCGCCCAGGGAGGACTTAACAATGAGCAGTTCTTC
cdr3_aa: CASIAQGGLNNEQFF
v_call: TRBV2
clone_size: .
d_call: .
j_call: TRBJ2-1
cdr3_length: 15

cdr3_nt: TGTGCCAGCAGCCAAGTTCAGTACACCGGGGAGCTGTTTTTT
cdr3_aa: CASSQVQYTGELFF
v_call: TRBV3-1/TRBV3-2
clone_size: .
d_call: .
j_call: TRBJ2-2
cdr3_length: 14

cdr3_nt: TGTGCCACCAGCAGTCGACAGGGGCGACGGACCTATGGCTACACCTTC
cdr3_aa: CATSSRQGRRTYGYTF
v_call: TRBV15
clone_size: .
d_call: TRBD1
j_call: TRBJ1-2
cdr3_length: 16

cdr3_nt: TGTGCCAGCAGTTACGGGGACAGGAACACTGAAGCTTTCTTT
cdr3_aa: CASSYGDRNTEAFF
v_call: TRBV6-5
clone_size: .
d_call: TRBD1
j_call: TRBJ1-1
cdr3_length: 14

cdr3_nt: TGTGCCATCAGGCAGGGGGCCGGGAACACTGAAGCTTTCTTT
cdr3_aa: CAIRQGAGNTEAFF
v_call: TRBV10-3
clone_size: once
d_call: TRBD1
j_call: TRBJ1-1
cdr3_length: 14

cdr3_nt: TGTGCCAGCAGCTTAGAGGTAGGGGTGAACACTGAAGCTTTCTTT
cdr3_aa: CASSLEVGVNTEAFF
v_call: TRBV7-2
clone_size: few
d_call: .
j_call: TRBJ1-1
cdr3_length: 15

cdr3_nt: TGTGCCAGCAGCTTAAAAGAGGATACGCAGTATTTT
cdr3_aa: CASSLKEDTQYF
v_call: TRBV11-3
clone_size: .
d_call: .
j_call: TRBJ2-3
cdr3_length: 12

cdr3_nt: TGCGCCAGCAGCCTAGGACTCAATGAGCAGTTCTTC
cdr3_aa: CASSLGLNEQFF
v_call: TRBV5-1
clone_size: .
d_call: .
j_call: TRBJ2-1
cdr3_length: 12

cdr3_nt: TGTGCCAGCAGCTTAGGGACAGGGGGCGCTTTCGCTGAAGCTTTCTTT
cdr3_aa: CASSLGTGGAFAEAFF
v_call: TRBV9
clone_size: .
d_call: TRBD1
j_call: TRBJ1-1
cdr3_length: 16

cdr3_nt: TGTGCCAGCAGCCCCCTAGCGGGAGGGCCTGTCGGGGAGCTGTTTTTT
cdr3_aa: CASSPLAGGPVGELFF
v_call: TRBV9
clone_size: .
d_call: TRBD2
j_call: TRBJ2-2
cdr3_length: 16

cdr3_nt: TGTGCCAGCAGTTTAGATAGCGGGATCCCCACAGATACGCAGTATTTT
cdr3_aa: CASSLDSGIPTDTQYF
v_call: TRBV27
clone_size: .
d_call: TRBD2
j_call: TRBJ2-3
cdr3_length: 16

cdr3_nt: TGTGCCAGCAGCTTAAACCCACAGGGGGCCCAGTACTTC
cdr3_aa: CASSLNPQGAQYF
v_call: TRBV7-3
clone_size: .
d_call: TRBD1
j_call: TRBJ2-5
cdr3_length: 13

cdr3_nt: TGTGCCAGCAGTCCCCGCCTAGCGGGAGGGTACAATGAGCAGTTCTTC
cdr3_aa: CASSPRLAGGYNEQFF
v_call: TRBV25-1
clone_size: .
d_call: TRBD2
j_call: TRBJ2-1
cdr3_length: 16

cdr3_nt: TGTGCCAGCAATAGGGAGGGCCCAGATACGCAGTATTTT
cdr3_aa: CASNREGPDTQYF
v_call: TRBV2
clone_size: .
d_call: TRBD2
j_call: TRBJ2-3
cdr3_length: 13

cdr3_nt: TGTGCCAGCAGTCGACAGACAGGTTTCGGAGAGACCCAGTACTTC
cdr3_aa: CASSRQTGFGETQYF
v_call: TRBV25-1
clone_size: .
d_call: .
j_call: TRBJ2-5
cdr3_length: 15

cdr3_nt: TGTGCCAGCAGTTTAAGGGGGATGGGGGACCGACCCTACGAGCAGTACTTC
cdr3_aa: CASSLRGMGDRPYEQYF
v_call: TRBV27
clone_size: .
d_call: .
j_call: TRBJ2-7
cdr3_length: 17

cdr3_nt: TGTGCCAGCAGCCCTGAGGGTTACTATGGCTACACCTTC
cdr3_aa: CASSPEGYYGYTF
v_call: TRBV3-1/TRBV3-2
clone_size: once
d_call: .
j_call: TRBJ1-2
cdr3_length: 13

cdr3_nt: TGTGCCAGTAGTATGGGACAGGGGGCGCGACAGCCCCAGCATTTT
cdr3_aa: CASSMGQGARQPQHF
v_call: TRBV19
clone_size: .
d_call: TRBD1
j_call: TRBJ1-5
cdr3_length: 15

cdr3_nt: TGTGCCAGCAGAAAAAACCAAGGGACAGGGGGTAACACCATATATTTT
cdr3_aa: CASRKNQGTGGNTIYF
v_call: TRBV3-1/TRBV3-2
clone_size: .
d_call: TRBD1
j_call: TRBJ1-3
cdr3_length: 16

cdr3_nt: TGTGCTAGCAGCTTACTTCCGGGACTAGCGGGAGGGCCTGAGTACAATGAGCAGTTCTTC
cdr3_aa: CASSLLPGLAGGPEYNEQFF
v_call: TRBV7-7
clone_size: .
d_call: TRBD2
j_call: TRBJ2-1
cdr3_length: 20

cdr3_nt: TGTGCCAGTAGTGCCCGGACAGGTTCGAGGACTGAAGCTTTCTTT
cdr3_aa: CASSARTGSRTEAFF
v_call: TRBV19
clone_size: once
d_call: TRBD1
j_call: TRBJ1-1
cdr3_length: 15

cdr3_nt: TGTGCCTGGAGTGTAACTTATAGGAGCACCATATATTTT
cdr3_aa: CAWSVTYRSTIYF
v_call: TRBV30
clone_size: .
d_call: .
j_call: TRBJ1-3
cdr3_length: 13

cdr3_nt: TGCGCCAGCAGTGAATCACCCACTAGCAGCGATGAGCAGTTCTTC
cdr3_aa: CASSESPTSSDEQFF
v_call: TRBV10-2
clone_size: .
d_call: .
j_call: TRBJ2-1
cdr3_length: 15

cdr3_nt: TGTGCCAGCAGTTTAGCGGCGGTTCGCACAGATACGCAGTATTTT
cdr3_aa: CASSLAAVRTDTQYF
v_call: TRBV27
clone_size: .
d_call: .
j_call: TRBJ2-3
cdr3_length: 15

cdr3_nt: TGTGCCAGCAGCCACGGAAGTTTAGAACCCCACGGGGCCCAGTACTTC
cdr3_aa: CASSHGSLEPHGAQYF
v_call: TRBV3-1/TRBV3-2
clone_size: .
d_call: .
j_call: TRBJ2-5
cdr3_length: 16

cdr3_nt: TGTGCCAGCAGTAGAAGAGCCGGGACAGGGGTTGGCTACACCTTC
cdr3_aa: CASSRRAGTGVGYTF
v_call: TRBV6-6
clone_size: .
d_call: TRBD1
j_call: TRBJ1-2
cdr3_length: 15

cdr3_nt: TGTGCCAGCAGCCTACAGGGAAACACTGAAGCTTTCTTT
cdr3_aa: CASSLQGNTEAFF
v_call: TRBV7-2
clone_size: once
d_call: .
j_call: TRBJ1-1
cdr3_length: 13

cdr3_nt: TGTGCCAGCAGTTCTACAGATCTCTACACCTTC
cdr3_aa: CASSSTDLYTF
v_call: TRBV12-3/TRBV12-4
clone_size: .
d_call: .
j_call: TRBJ1-2
cdr3_length: 11

cdr3_nt: TGTGCCAGCAGCTTTGCAGGGAGGGGTGGCTACACCTTC
cdr3_aa: CASSFAGRGGYTF
v_call: TRBV11-2
clone_size: .
d_call: .
j_call: TRBJ1-2
cdr3_length: 13

cdr3_nt: TGTGCCAGTAGCGCCGGGACAGTCGGGTACGGGGCCAACGTCCTGACTTTC
cdr3_aa: CASSAGTVGYGANVLTF
v_call: TRBV19
clone_size: .
d_call: TRBD1
j_call: TRBJ2-6
cdr3_length: 17

cdr3_nt: TGTGCCATCGGGTCGACTAGCGGGAGCGAGCAGTACTTC
cdr3_aa: CAIGSTSGSEQYF
v_call: TRBV10-3
clone_size: .
d_call: TRBD2
j_call: TRBJ2-7
cdr3_length: 13

cdr3_nt: TGTGCCACCAGCGCGGGGGGGTCGTGGACAGATACGCAGTATTTT
cdr3_aa: CATSAGGSWTDTQYF
v_call: TRBV24-1
clone_size: .
d_call: TRBD2
j_call: TRBJ2-3
cdr3_length: 15

cdr3_nt: TGTGCCAGCTTACCGGACAGGGTAAAGGCCGGGGAGCTGTTTTTT
cdr3_aa: CASLPDRVKAGELFF
v_call: TRBV6-6
clone_size: .
d_call: TRBD1
j_call: TRBJ2-2
cdr3_length: 15

cdr3_nt: TGTGCCAGCAGCAACCCGGGACAGGGAAGGCGCAATCAGCCCCAGCATTTT
cdr3_aa: CASSNPGQGRRNQPQHF
v_call: TRBV21-1
clone_size: .
d_call: .
j_call: TRBJ1-5
cdr3_length: 17

cdr3_nt: TGTGCCAGAAACCTTCCCAGCGGGGTCTACAATGAGCAGTTCTTC
cdr3_aa: CARNLPSGVYNEQFF
v_call: TRBV5-3
clone_size: once
d_call: TRBD2
j_call: TRBJ2-1
cdr3_length: 15

cdr3_nt: TGTGCCAGCAGCCTGGGGCAGGGGGCATCTGAAGCTTTCTTT
cdr3_aa: CASSLGQGASEAFF
v_call: TRBV5-4
clone_size: .
d_call: TRBD1
j_call: TRBJ1-1
cdr3_length: 14

cdr3_nt: TGTGCCAGCAGCTTAGAATGGACGACTAGCGGGATTCCCTACAATGAGCAGTTCTTC
cdr3_aa: CASSLEWTTSGIPYNEQFF
v_call: TRBV7-9
clone_size: .
d_call: TRBD2
j_call: TRBJ2-1
cdr3_length: 19

cdr3_nt: TGTGCCAGCAGTGAAGTAATCGGCGGTGAAAAACTGTTTTTT
cdr3_aa: CASSEVIGGEKLFF
v_call: TRBV6-1
clone_size: .
d_call: .
j_call: TRBJ1-4
cdr3_length: 14

cdr3_nt: TGTGCCAGCAGTGAACAGACTAGCGGGTTTTACAATGAGCAGTTCTTC
cdr3_aa: CASSEQTSGFYNEQFF
v_call: TRBV6-1
clone_size: .
d_call: TRBD2
j_call: TRBJ2-1
cdr3_length: 16

cdr3_nt: TGTGCCAGCAGTGAAACCCTCCGGGACAGCTACACCTTC
cdr3_aa: CASSETLRDSYTF
v_call: TRBV6-1
clone_size: .
d_call: .
j_call: TRBJ1-2
cdr3_length: 13